The 27 T cell receptor beta chains listed next were all sequenced from one sample in a study of CXCR3-negative and CXCR3-positive naive CD8 T cells (dated by TCRdb to the late 2010s). Instrument used: NextSeq 550. The Human TCR Profiling Kit (MiLaboratory) was used to prepare UMI-labeled 5' RACE TRB cDNA libraries. Reads reprocessed by TCRdb are summarized as one entry per CDR3 protein sequence, and DNA is absent. The sample table includes around 50,000 distinct CDR3 sequences. Clones ranked in the top ten supply 23% of the sample. The sample comprised memory CD8+ T cells from blood. The cell subset or site label of this sample denotes: conventional CD8+ memory T cells (TMEM), sorted as controls. The source of these receptors is a human donor in good health. Some clones in this sample may be carry-over from other donors' samples.

The chain uses TRBV29-1 and TRBJ2-7; TCRdb reports TRBD1, a call that lacks DNA to check it against. The CDR3 extends over 13 amino acids. The germline CDR1 and CDR2 sequences are SQVTM and ANQGSEA. CDR3 sequence: CSVEEDRGYEQYF.

The chain combines TRBV11-3 with TRBJ2-1; TCRdb's assignment of TRBD1 cannot be checked, as there is no DNA. The CDR3 totals 16 residues. Germline loops: CDR1 SGHNT, CDR2 YENEEA. This CDR3 reads CASSITGTGVQDEQFF.

The chain employs TRBV7-8 and TRBJ2-5; TCRdb selects TRBD1, and the lack of DNA leaves this call unchecked. This CDR3 comprises 15 residues. The germline CDR1 and CDR2 sequences are SGHVS and FQNEAQ. CDR3 amino acids: CASSLDTGGTETQYF.

The J gene is TRBJ2-1, the V gene TRBV28. The CDR3 extends over 17 amino acids. Germline CDR1 is MDHEN and CDR2 is SYDVKM. The CDR3: CASSLNLGGMIPNEQFF. Variable domain in full (rest from reference TRBV28 and TRBJ2-1): DVKVTQSSRYLVKRTGEKVFLECVQDMDHENMFWYRQDPGLGLRLIYFSYDVKMKEKGDIPEGYSVSREKKERFSLILESASTNQTSMYLCASSLNLGGMIPNEQFFGPGTRLTVL.

The chain employs TRBV5-1 and TRBJ2-7. Germline assignment: CDR1 SGHRS and CDR2 YFSETQ. The CDR3 length is 11 residues. The CDR3 region is CASRGNYEQYF. Full variable domain (remainder filled in from reference TRBV5-1 and TRBJ2-7): KAGVTQTPRYLIKTRGQQVTLSCSPISGHRSVSWYQQTPGQGLQFLFEYFSETQRNKGNFPGRFSGRQFSNSRSEMNVSTLELGDSALYLCASRGNYEQYFGPGTRLTVT.

The V gene is TRBV29-1, the J gene TRBJ1-2. Germline CDR1 and CDR2: SQVTM and ANQGSEA. The CDR3 is 14 amino acids. The CDR3 region is CSVPSVASPYGYTF.

The chain couples TRBV7-9 to TRBJ1-1. Germline lookup yields CDR1 SEHNR and CDR2 FQNEAQ (reference sequence). The CDR3 length is 14 residues. This CDR3 reads CASSLKGFNTEAFF.

The chain links TRBV2 to TRBJ1-1; the D call from TCRdb, TRBD1, cannot be confirmed without DNA. The CDR3 runs to 17 residues. Germline CDR1 is SNHLY and CDR2 is FYNNEI. This CDR3 reads CASSVLNARGADTEAFF.

V usage is TRBV29-1 and J usage is TRBJ2-5; TCRdb picks TRBD1, but there is no DNA to check that call. The CDR3 consists of 11 residues. CDR1 and CDR2 (germline): SQVTM, ANQGSEA. CDR3 loop: CSVELRGTQYF.

This chain links TRBV5-5 with TRBJ1-2; TCRdb calls TRBD1, which cannot be checked without DNA. Germline loops: CDR1 SGHKS, CDR2 YYEKEE (reference sequence). The length of the CDR3 is 14 residues. CDR3 residues: CASSLLGTVVGYTF.

V and J are TRBV6-5 and TRBJ1-5. Germline V gene sequence: CDR1 MNHEY, CDR2 SVGAGI. The CDR3 extends over 15 amino acids. The CDR3 here is CASSYSSTSNQPQHF.

The J gene is TRBJ1-3, the V gene TRBV29-1. The CDR3 is 15 residues long. Germline V CDR1 and CDR2: SQVTM, ANQGSEA. The CDR3 protein is CSVEVPASSGNTIYF. The variable domain in full, with the rest retrieved from reference TRBV29-1 and TRBJ1-3, is SAVISQKPSRDICQRGTSLTIQCQVDSQVTMMFWYRQQPGQSLTLIATANQGSEATYESGFVIDKFPISRPNLTFSTLTVSNMSPEDSSIYLCSVEVPASSGNTIYFGEGSWLTVV.

The rearrangement links TRBV9 to TRBJ2-7; TCRdb indicates TRBD1, and absent DNA this call remains unverified. The CDR3 covers 12 residues. Germline V gives CDR1 SGDLS, CDR2 YYNGEE. The CDR3: CASSVAGDEQYF.

The chain joins TRBV28 to TRBJ1-3. The CDR3 length is 12 residues. Germline-derived CDR1 and CDR2 are MDHEN and SYDVKM. CDR3 sequence: CASSPDLNTIYF.

This rearrangement joins TRBV7-9 to TRBJ2-7. CDR1 is SEHNR and CDR2 is FQNEAQ in the germline V gene (reference sequence). The CDR3 has 12 residues. The CDR3 reads CASSLGISEQYF.

The J gene is TRBJ1-2, the V gene TRBV29-1; the D call from TCRdb, TRBD1, cannot be confirmed without DNA. This CDR3 is built from 16 residues. Germline V gives CDR1 SQVTM, CDR2 ANQGSEA. Here the CDR3 reads CSVEDRERGLNYGYTF.

The chain joins TRBV4-3 to TRBJ2-7; TCRdb picks TRBD1, but there is no DNA to check that call. CDR1 is LGHNA, CDR2 YSLEER, per germline. This CDR3 spans 13 amino acids. The CDR3 is CASSHPDSYEQYF.

This chain uses TRBV20-1 with TRBJ2-3; the TCRdb D gene call, TRBD1, has no DNA to confirm it. Germline CDR1 is DFQATT and CDR2 is SNEGSKA (reference sequence). The CDR3 is 16 residues long. CDR3 region: CSAIPLFGRETDTQYF.

The V gene is TRBV6-5, the J gene TRBJ2-5; TCRdb returns TRBD2, unconfirmable since there is no DNA. This CDR3 contains 15 residues. Germline CDR1 and CDR2: MNHEY and SVGAGI. CDR3 region: CASSYSGTQEETQYF.

J is TRBJ1-1 and V is TRBV12-3 or TRBV12-4; absent DNA, TCRdb's TRBD1 call cannot be checked. The length of the CDR3 is 14 residues. CDR3 in amino acids: CASTLQGVNTEAFF.

The chain employs TRBV5-6 and TRBJ1-2; TCRdb outputs TRBD1, but without DNA this stays unchecked. CDR3 length equals 14 residues. The germline CDR1 and CDR2 sequences are SGHDT and YYEEEE. The chain's CDR3 is CASSRDGGVYGYTF.

The chain joins TRBV5-4 to TRBJ2-2; the TCRdb D gene call, TRBD1, has no DNA to confirm it. From germline, CDR1 is SGHNT and CDR2 YYREEE (reference sequence). This CDR3 region has 15 residues. The CDR3 loop is CASSLVRGSGGELFF.

The chain is built from TRBV20-1 and TRBJ2-7; TCRdb lists TRBD2, though no DNA is available to test this call. Germline assignment: CDR1 DFQATT and CDR2 SNEGSKA (reference sequence). This CDR3 has 15 residues. Here the CDR3 reads CSAYSRTSGRWEQYF.

CDR3 protein: CSVEEGRSGAYNEQFF. This chain uses TRBV29-1 with TRBJ2-1; without DNA, the TCRdb call of TRBD1 cannot be checked. From germline, CDR1 is SQVTM and CDR2 ANQGSEA. CDR3 length equals 16 residues.

The CDR3 is CASSPRDRGNTGELFF. The chain links TRBV5-1 to TRBJ2-2; with no DNA, the TCRdb D assignment of TRBD1 cannot be verified. The CDR3 has 16 amino acids. Looked up from germline, CDR1 is SGHRS and CDR2 is YFSETQ. The full variable domain, completed using reference TRBV5-1 and TRBJ2-2, is KAGVTQTPRYLIKTRGQQVTLSCSPISGHRSVSWYQQTPGQGLQFLFEYFSETQRNKGNFPGRFSGRQFSNSRSEMNVSTLELGDSALYLCASSPRDRGNTGELFFGEGSRLTVL.

CDR3 in amino acids: CASSLVTEAFF. This chain joins TRBV5-5 and TRBJ1-1. CDR1 is SGHKS, CDR2 YYEKEE, per germline (reference sequence). The CDR3 length is 11 residues.

The chain is built from TRBV29-1 and TRBJ2-1; TCRdb lists TRBD2, though no DNA is available to test this call. Germline loops: CDR1 SQVTM, CDR2 ANQGSEA. The CDR3 spans 15 residues. CDR3 amino acids: CSDSAAPAPYNEQFF.